Sequencing of this T cell receptor beta chain was carried out in a study of cytomegalovirus exposure and HLA in healthy donors. The CDR3 spans 15 residues. Trimming at V came to 2 bases and at J to 5 bases, leaving 5 bases not matched to a gene. CDR1 and CDR2 (germline): KGHSH, LQKENI. Primers for the PCR totalled 60 Vbeta and 13 Jbeta. The table came from immunoSEQ multiplex PCR; TCRdb's copy has only in-frame clones and leaves some out. The table lists under 90,000 clones, 70% of them singletons. General observations from the study: Because they were indistinguishable, some V segments, including TRBV6-2 and TRBV6-3, were excluded. The study recorded about 150 TCR beta chains that were cytomegalovirus-associated. Later examination showed HLA-associated TCR beta chains had greater clonal expansion than equally common others. Later work associated roughly 15,000 TCR beta sequences with HLA alleles at 0.05 false discovery rate.

This clone has only a few counts. What it binds is not known. Input material: PBMCs. The chain has TRBV18 and TRBJ1-1, with TRBD1 matching over 10 bases. This receptor was obtained from a woman aged 45-65 years in good health and CMV-seropositive. In DNA form, the CDR3 reads TGTGCCAGCTCACCAGCGACAGGGGGCGCGACTGAAGCTTTCTTT. This encodes CASSPATGGATEAFF.